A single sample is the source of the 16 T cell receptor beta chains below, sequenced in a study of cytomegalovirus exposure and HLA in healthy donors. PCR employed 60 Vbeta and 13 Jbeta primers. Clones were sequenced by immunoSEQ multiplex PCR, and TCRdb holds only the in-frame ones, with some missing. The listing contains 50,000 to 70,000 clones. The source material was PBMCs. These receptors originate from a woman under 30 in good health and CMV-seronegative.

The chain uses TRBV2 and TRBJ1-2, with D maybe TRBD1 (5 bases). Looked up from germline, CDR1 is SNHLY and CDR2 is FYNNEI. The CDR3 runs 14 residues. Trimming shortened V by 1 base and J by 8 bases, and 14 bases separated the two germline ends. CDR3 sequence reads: CASSEGGWEGGYTF. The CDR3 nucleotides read TGTGCCAGCAGTGAAGGAGGCTGGGAGGGGGGCTACACCTTC.

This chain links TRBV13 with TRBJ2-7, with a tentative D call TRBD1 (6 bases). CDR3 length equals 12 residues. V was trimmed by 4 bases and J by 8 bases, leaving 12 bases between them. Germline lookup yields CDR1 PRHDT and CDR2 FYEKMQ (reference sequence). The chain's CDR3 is CASSSNRVQQYF. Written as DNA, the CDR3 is TGTGCCAGCAGCTCGAACAGGGTCCAGCAGTACTTC.

The CDR3 DNA is TGCAGCGTACCACGACAGGGGACCGTAACCGAGCAGTACTTC. Its translation is CSVPRQGTVTEQYF. V is TRBV29-1 and J is TRBJ2-7, with 8 bases lining up with TRBD1. This CDR3 region has 14 residues. Germline trimming cut 6 bases from V and 6 bases from J; bases unmatched to any gene: 13. Germline CDR1 SQVTM, CDR2 ANQGSEA.

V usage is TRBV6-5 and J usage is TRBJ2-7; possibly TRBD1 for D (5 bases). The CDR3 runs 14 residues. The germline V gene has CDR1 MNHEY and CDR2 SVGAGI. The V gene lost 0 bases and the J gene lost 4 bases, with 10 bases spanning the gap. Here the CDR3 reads CASSYSSGAYEQYF. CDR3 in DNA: TGTGCCAGCAGTTACTCATCTGGGGCGTACGAGCAGTACTTC.

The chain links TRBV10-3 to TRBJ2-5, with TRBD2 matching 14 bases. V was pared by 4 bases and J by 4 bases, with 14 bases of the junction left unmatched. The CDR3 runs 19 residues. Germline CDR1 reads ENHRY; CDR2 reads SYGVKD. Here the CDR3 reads CAISVQGLAGENSPETQYF. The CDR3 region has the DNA TGTGCCATCAGTGTGCAGGGACTAGCGGGAGAAAATTCGCCAGAGACCCAGTACTTC.

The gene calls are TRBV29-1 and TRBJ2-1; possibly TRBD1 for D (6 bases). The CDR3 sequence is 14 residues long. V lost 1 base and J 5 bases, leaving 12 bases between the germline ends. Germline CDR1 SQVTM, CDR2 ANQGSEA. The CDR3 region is CSVEGTETDNEQFF. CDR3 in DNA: TGCAGCGTTGAAGGGACAGAAACCGACAATGAGCAGTTCTTC.

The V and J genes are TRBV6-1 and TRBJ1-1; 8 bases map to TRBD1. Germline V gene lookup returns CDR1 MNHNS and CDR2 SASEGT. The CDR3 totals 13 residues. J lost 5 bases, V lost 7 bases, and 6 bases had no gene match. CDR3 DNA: TGTGCCAGCATCTCCGGGACAGGAACTGAAGCTTTCTTT. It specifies CASISGTGTEAFF.

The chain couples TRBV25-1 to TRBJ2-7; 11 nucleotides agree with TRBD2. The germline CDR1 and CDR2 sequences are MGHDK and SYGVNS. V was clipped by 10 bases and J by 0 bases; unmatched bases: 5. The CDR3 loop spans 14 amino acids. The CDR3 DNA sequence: TGTGCCACCGAGACTAGCGGGACCTCCTACGAGCAGTACTTC. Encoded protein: CATETSGTSYEQYF.

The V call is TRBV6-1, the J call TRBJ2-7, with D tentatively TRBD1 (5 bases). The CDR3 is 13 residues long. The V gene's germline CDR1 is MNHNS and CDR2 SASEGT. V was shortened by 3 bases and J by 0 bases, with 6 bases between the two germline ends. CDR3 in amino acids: CASSDDSSYEQYF. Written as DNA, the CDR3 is TGTGCCAGCAGTGATGACAGCTCCTACGAGCAGTACTTC.

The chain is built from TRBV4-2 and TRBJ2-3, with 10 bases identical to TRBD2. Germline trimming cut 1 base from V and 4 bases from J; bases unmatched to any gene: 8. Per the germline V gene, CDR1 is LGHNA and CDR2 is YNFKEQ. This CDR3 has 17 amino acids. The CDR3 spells CASSQALAGVLADTQYF. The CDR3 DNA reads TGTGCCAGCAGCCAAGCGCTAGCGGGAGTATTGGCAGATACGCAGTATTTT.

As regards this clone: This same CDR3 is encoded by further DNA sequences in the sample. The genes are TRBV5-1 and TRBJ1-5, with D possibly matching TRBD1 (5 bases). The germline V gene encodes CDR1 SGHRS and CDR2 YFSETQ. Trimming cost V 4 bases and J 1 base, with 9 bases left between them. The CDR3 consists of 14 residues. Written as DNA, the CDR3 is TGCGCCAGCAGCCTTGACAGCAGCAATCAGCCCCAGCATTTT. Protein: CASSLDSSNQPQHF. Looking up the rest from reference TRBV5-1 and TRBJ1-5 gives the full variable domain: KAGVTQTPRYLIKTRGQQVTLSCSPISGHRSVSWYQQTPGQGLQFLFEYFSETQRNKGNFPGRFSGRQFSNSRSEMNVSTLELGDSALYLCASSLDSSNQPQHFGDGTRLSIL.

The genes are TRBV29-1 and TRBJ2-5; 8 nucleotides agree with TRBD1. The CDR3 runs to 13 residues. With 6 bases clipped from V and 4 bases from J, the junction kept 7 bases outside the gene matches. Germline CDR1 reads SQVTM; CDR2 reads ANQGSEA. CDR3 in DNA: TGCAGCGTCGTTCGGACAGGGAGAGAGACCCAGTACTTC. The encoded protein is CSVVRTGRETQYF.

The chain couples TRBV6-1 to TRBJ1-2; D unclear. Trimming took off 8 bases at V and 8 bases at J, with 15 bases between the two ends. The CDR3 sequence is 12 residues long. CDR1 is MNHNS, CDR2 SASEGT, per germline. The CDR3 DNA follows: TGTGCCAGCGATCGGTTTCCGGGGGGCTACACCTTC. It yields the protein CASDRFPGGYTF.

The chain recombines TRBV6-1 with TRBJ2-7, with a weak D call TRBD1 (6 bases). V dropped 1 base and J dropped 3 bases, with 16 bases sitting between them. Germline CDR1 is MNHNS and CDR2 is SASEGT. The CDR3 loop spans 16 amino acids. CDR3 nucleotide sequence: TGTGCCAGCAGTGAAGGTTTCCAGGGGATACTCTACGAGCAGTACTTC. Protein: CASSEGFQGILYEQYF.

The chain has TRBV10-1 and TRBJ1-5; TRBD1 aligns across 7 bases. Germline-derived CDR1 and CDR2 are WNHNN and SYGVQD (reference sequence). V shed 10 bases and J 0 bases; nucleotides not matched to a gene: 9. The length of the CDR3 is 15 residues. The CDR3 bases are TGCGCCATCTCTTCGACAGGGAGTAGCAATCAGCCCCAGCATTTT. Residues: CAISSTGSSNQPQHF.

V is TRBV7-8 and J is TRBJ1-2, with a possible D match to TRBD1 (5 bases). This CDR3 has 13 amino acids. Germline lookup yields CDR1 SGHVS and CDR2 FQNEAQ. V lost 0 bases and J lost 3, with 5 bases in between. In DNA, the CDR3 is TGTGCCAGCAGCTTAGCAGGGGACTATGGCTACACCTTC. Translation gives CASSLAGDYGYTF.